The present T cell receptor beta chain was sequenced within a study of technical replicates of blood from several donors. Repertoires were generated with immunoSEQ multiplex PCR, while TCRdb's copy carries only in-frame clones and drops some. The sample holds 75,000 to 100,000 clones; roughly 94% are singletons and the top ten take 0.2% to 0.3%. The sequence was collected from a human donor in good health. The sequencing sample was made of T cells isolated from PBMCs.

The CDR3 region has the DNA TGTGCCAGCAGCTTAGGGAGCTCTGGAAACACCATATATTTT. Translating it yields CASSLGSSGNTIYF. The chain recombines TRBV7-9 with TRBJ1-3; no firm D call. V shed 1 base and J shed 0 bases, with 4 bases lying between them. In germline, CDR1 is SEHNR, CDR2 FQNEAQ (reference sequence). This CDR3 is built from 14 residues.